This T cell receptor (beta chain) appears in the sequencing data of a study of graft-versus-host responses after intestinal transplantation. Study overall: Recipients received multivisceral, liver-intestinal, or isolated intestinal transplants.

The germline V and J ends were trimmed by 4 bases and 7 bases, with 14 bases remaining between them. CDR3 length: 15 amino acids. In germline, CDR1 is KGHSH, CDR2 LQKENI. On this clone itself: The antigen is undetermined.

The data were produced by immunoSEQ multiplex PCR, yet TCRdb's version contains in-frame clones alone and is incomplete. The repertoire includes 95,000 to 110,000 clones, roughly 90% of them detected once, and over 0.55% sits in the top ten. This sample comprised unstimulated CD4+ T cells sorted from spleen or lymph node cells, obtained before transplant. This sequence originates from a human donor who was the organ donor for an intestinal transplant. The V gene is TRBV18, the J gene TRBJ1-6, with a weak D call TRBD1 (5 bases). The CDR3 region is CASSLSPGRNSPLHF. As DNA, the CDR3 is TGTGCCAGCTCACTTTCACCAGGGAGGAATTCACCCCTCCACTTT. The whole variable domain, remainder taken from reference TRBV18 and TRBJ1-6, is NAGVMQNPRHLVRRRGQEARLRCSPMKGHSHVYWYRQLPEEGLKFMVYLQKENIIDESGMPKERFSAEFPKEGPSILRIQQVVRGDSAAYFCASSLSPGRNSPLHFGNGTRLTVT.